These T cell receptor beta chains were read from a single sample in a study of CD8 T cells in ankylosing spondylitis. MiXCR, applied by TCRdb to the 5' RACE reads, yields one record per CDR3 protein. In the table there are 30,000 or so distinct CDR3 sequences, about 5.6% of which are singletons. Specimen: blood, either unsorted or a sorted T cell fraction (not recorded which). Receptor source: a female donor with ankylosing spondylitis or in good health (not recorded which). The CDR3 runs from the conserved cysteine through the conserved F or W. D genes are given only for firm matches. Some rows have no size entry. The others give once, few or many, or a class for an expanded clone.

abundance: medium-sized; d_gene: .; len: 16; j_gene: TRBJ1-6; v_gene: TRBV9; CDR3aa: CASSNPEAGYNSPLHF; CDR3nt: TGTGCCAGCAGCAACCCAGAGGCAGGATATAATTCACCCCTCCACTTT
abundance: many; d_gene: .; len: 13; j_gene: TRBJ2-5; v_gene: TRBV9; CDR3aa: CASSVSQQETQYF; CDR3nt: TGTGCCAGCAGCGTATCACAGCAAGAGACCCAGTACTTC
abundance: many; d_gene: .; len: 12; j_gene: TRBJ2-3; v_gene: TRBV9; CDR3aa: CASSKSTDTQYF; CDR3nt: TGTGCCAGCAGCAAGAGCACAGATACGCAGTATTTT
abundance: many; d_gene: TRBD2; len: 15; j_gene: TRBJ2-7; v_gene: TRBV9; CDR3aa: CASSVASSGSYEQYF; CDR3nt: TGTGCCAGCAGCGTAGCGTCTAGCGGGAGCTACGAGCAGTACTTC
abundance: many; d_gene: .; len: 13; j_gene: TRBJ1-1; v_gene: TRBV9; CDR3aa: CASSVTGRTEAFF; CDR3nt: TGTGCCAGCAGCGTAACAGGGCGGACTGAAGCTTTCTTT
abundance: .; d_gene: .; len: 15; j_gene: TRBJ2-3; v_gene: TRBV9; CDR3aa: CASSAGTSVTDTQYF; CDR3nt: TGTGCCAGCAGCGCCGGGACAAGTGTCACAGATACGCAGTATTTT
abundance: many; d_gene: .; len: 19; j_gene: TRBJ1-1; v_gene: TRBV21-1; CDR3aa: CASSKGRKAGANMNTEAFF; CDR3nt: TGTGCCAGCAGCAAAGGGCGTAAGGCAGGGGCTAATATGAACACTGAAGCTTTCTTT
abundance: many; d_gene: .; len: 15; j_gene: TRBJ2-1; v_gene: TRBV9; CDR3aa: CASSVIGTPGGEQFF; CDR3nt: TGTGCCAGCAGCGTAATAGGGACCCCAGGCGGTGAGCAGTTCTTC
abundance: many; d_gene: TRBD2; len: 15; j_gene: TRBJ2-1; v_gene: TRBV9; CDR3aa: CASSVERETYNEQFF; CDR3nt: TGTGCCAGCAGCGTGGAGCGGGAGACGTACAATGAGCAGTTCTTC
abundance: medium-sized; d_gene: .; len: 15; j_gene: TRBJ1-2; v_gene: TRBV9; CDR3aa: CASSVEPQGSYGYTF; CDR3nt: TGTGCCAGCAGCGTAGAACCCCAGGGATCCTATGGCTACACCTTC
abundance: many; d_gene: .; len: 15; j_gene: TRBJ2-7; v_gene: TRBV9; CDR3aa: CASSVALGFSYEQYF; CDR3nt: TGTGCCAGCAGCGTAGCTCTGGGTTTCTCCTACGAGCAGTACTTC
abundance: many; d_gene: TRBD2; len: 15; j_gene: TRBJ2-1; v_gene: TRBV9; CDR3aa: CASSVYGGAYNEQFF; CDR3nt: TGTGCCAGCAGCGTATACGGGGGGGCGTACAATGAGCAGTTCTTC
abundance: many; d_gene: TRBD1; len: 17; j_gene: TRBJ2-2; v_gene: TRBV9; CDR3aa: CASSPRQGITNTGELFF; CDR3nt: TGTGCCAGCAGCCCCCGACAGGGGATAACGAACACCGGGGAGCTGTTTTTT
abundance: many; d_gene: .; len: 14; j_gene: TRBJ2-5; v_gene: TRBV9; CDR3aa: CASSVKGTQETQYF; CDR3nt: TGTGCCAGCAGCGTAAAGGGGACCCAAGAGACCCAGTACTTC
abundance: few; d_gene: .; len: 16; j_gene: TRBJ2-3; v_gene: TRBV9; CDR3aa: CASSVGWLERSDTQYF; CDR3nt: TGTGCCAGCAGCGTAGGTTGGCTGGAGAGATCAGATACGCAGTATTTT
abundance: few; d_gene: TRBD2; len: 14; j_gene: TRBJ2-5; v_gene: TRBV9; CDR3aa: CASSVSGGGETQYF; CDR3nt: TGTGCCAGCAGCGTATCCGGCGGGGGGGAGACCCAGTACTTC
abundance: many; d_gene: .; len: 15; j_gene: TRBJ1-3; v_gene: TRBV9; CDR3aa: CASSVDAGSGNTIYF; CDR3nt: TGTGCCAGCAGCGTTGACGCGGGTTCTGGAAACACCATATATTTT
abundance: many; d_gene: .; len: 14; j_gene: TRBJ2-7; v_gene: TRBV9; CDR3aa: CASSRSDKPYEQYF; CDR3nt: TGTGCCAGCAGCAGATCGGACAAGCCCTACGAGCAGTACTTC
abundance: many; d_gene: .; len: 15; j_gene: TRBJ1-5; v_gene: TRBV21-1; CDR3aa: CASSSSAGGNQPQHF; CDR3nt: TGTGCCAGCAGCTCAAGCGCAGGGGGCAATCAGCCCCAGCATTTT
abundance: .; d_gene: .; len: 14; j_gene: TRBJ2-7; v_gene: TRBV9; CDR3aa: CASSPQGQGYEQYF; CDR3nt: TGTGCCAGCAGCCCGCAGGGTCAAGGGTACGAGCAGTACTTC
abundance: many; d_gene: .; len: 13; j_gene: TRBJ2-2; v_gene: TRBV9; CDR3aa: CASSPNFSGELFF; CDR3nt: TGTGCCAGCAGCCCCAATTTTTCCGGGGAGCTGTTTTTT
abundance: many; d_gene: .; len: 14; j_gene: TRBJ1-5; v_gene: TRBV9; CDR3aa: CASSRGVSNQPQHF; CDR3nt: TGTGCCAGCAGTCGGGGGGTTAGCAATCAGCCCCAGCATTTT